This T cell receptor (beta chain) was captured in a study of vaccination and CD4 T cells after COVID-19. Oncomine TCR Beta short-read sequencing was applied to DNA from cultured CD4+ T cells. In TCRdb, the PCR reads were re-called with MiXCR into one record per CDR3 protein. The repertoire holds some 15,000 distinct CDR3 sequences, about 56% seen once, with roughly 4.8% in the top ten. V gave up 4 bases and J gave up 4 bases, with 14 bases separating them. Germline V gene data show CDR1 as DFQATT and CDR2 as SNEGSKA (reference sequence). The CDR3 spans 13 residues. As to treatment: approximately 11-day PBMC culture with coronavirus spike peptide pools or control peptides (ViraFEST assay). Days 3 and 7 saw half the medium replaced with fresh IL-2 medium. About this clonotype: Antigen: not known.

The TCR originated in a human donor who had recovered from COVID-19. Sample: CD4+ T cells from blood, cultured in vitro, taken before SARS-CoV-2 vaccination. The rearrangement uses TRBV20-1 and TRBJ2-7, with D uncertain. The CDR3 reads CSATPGAAYEQYF. The CDR3 bases are TGCAGTGCTACCCCAGGTGCCGCTTACGAGCAGTACTTC.